These T cell receptor beta chains were read from a single sample in a study of radiotherapy plus CTLA-4 blockade in lung cancer. The repertoire was sequenced with immunoSEQ multiplex PCR; TCRdb's copy has only in-frame clones and lacks some. The sample lists about 78,000 clones, around 87% seen once, with approximately 2% in the top ten. Sequences were derived from peripheral blood, sampled from a patient treated with radiotherapy plus ipilimumab. The receptors shown here come from a human donor with non-small cell lung cancer who had a partial response to radiotherapy plus ipilimumab. The conserved cysteine and the conserved F or W are not part of the CDR3 here.

v_gene | CDR3aa
TRBV27 | ASSSPTSGLTDTQY
TRBV28 | ASSGGASGNTIY
TRBV10-3 | AIRGGQTSTDTQY
TRBV6-5 | ASRDTKNSNQPQH
TRBV6-5 | ASRLLATDTQY
TRBV5-1 | ASEETGGAAETQY
TRBV29-1 | SVTSGTDTQY
TRBV5-4 | ASSPGLAGVGGNEQF
TRBV5-1 | ASSLAWGVSYNEQF
TRBV2 | ASSPSSYEQY
TRBV21-1 | ASSKGETGTNSNQPQH
TRBV30 | AWSIDSRSEAF
TRBV7-7 | ASSLGDTGELF
TRBV19 | ASSILDSNGYT
TRBV4-3 | ASSQQIAETQY
TRBV5-8 | ASSSPGQSTLNSPLH
TRBV6-1 | ASSIQGDGYT
TRBV11-2 | ASSLGQGAQMNTEAF
TRBV19 | ASSRTGFNEKLF
TRBV4-1 | ASSQDRQEQF
TRBV30 | AWTPSRGLAVRYEQY
TRBV5-1 | ASSEGLAGGSDGEQY
TRBV28 | ASSLGQGSGYT
TRBV28 | ASSPLRGLSNQPQH
TRBV6-5 | ASNRQGAYEQY
TRBV4-3 | ASSQDVDRGYSGANVLT
TRBV7-9 | ASSPRQPAYEQY
TRBV4-2 | ASSRRVAPGEETQY
TRBV2 | ASSWTGSGEQY
TRBV28 | ASSLAPGTDTQY
TRBV28 | ASSLANRGLTEAF
TRBV30 | AWSVDYMHGTQY
TRBV6-5 | ASSASMGGGETQY
TRBV12-2 | ASRLANRTVGGVCGNEQF
TRBV7-9 | ASSGRDNEQF
TRBV30 | AWSDYKNDYGYT
TRBV6-6 | ASSYSSRDTIY
TRBV7-2 | ASSLGHTDTQY
TRBV27 | ASSLFYRDRGREAPEAF
TRBV5-1 | ASSLMGGETQY
TRBV11-3 | ASSLGGVGNTEAF
TRBV5-8 | ASSLGFGTIEQF